These 8 T cell receptor beta chains were sequenced from one sample in a study of a mutant IDH1 vaccine in newly diagnosed glioma (dated by TCRdb to the early 2020s). The library was built by means of the immunoSEQ multiplex PCR assay. TCRdb's version of the immuneACCESS table is confined to in-frame rearrangements and falls short of the full clone set. An unresolved V gene accounts for under half of the shortfall where checked; the remainder is of unknown origin. This sample has more than 60,000 clones in its table, and roughly 74% of those were observed once. The ten biggest clones cover 4.7% of the sample. Interpreted using the paper, the time point label stands for: week 35, safety follow-up. Each vaccine dose, consisting of 300 ug of a 20-mer mutant IDH1 peptide in Montanide, was administered subcutaneously with topical imiquimod. What these receptors recognize is not known. The source was PBMCs, collected from a glioma patient whose treatment included an IDH1 peptide vaccine. These receptors all come from a middle-aged man with glioma.

The rearrangement joins TRBV18 to TRBJ1-2; tentatively, D is TRBD1 (6 bases). V was pared by 0 bases and J by 4 bases, with 12 bases between. The length of the CDR3 is 15 residues. In germline, CDR1 is KGHSH, CDR2 LQKENI. Written as DNA, the CDR3 is TGTGCCAGCTCACCACCGGGGGCAGAGATCTATGGCTACACCTTC. This gives the protein CASSPPGAEIYGYTF.

The chain employs TRBV7-9 and TRBJ2-1, with 7 bases lining up with TRBD2. The CDR3 is 16 residues long. Germline V gene lookup returns CDR1 SEHNR and CDR2 FQNEAQ (reference sequence). V lost 5 bases and J lost 0; bases outside the gene matches: 7. Here the CDR3 reads CASSPGRATSYNEQFF. CDR3 nucleotides: TGTGCCAGCAGCCCTGGGAGGGCGACCTCCTACAATGAGCAGTTCTTC.

This clone has a handful of counts. The chain uses TRBV9 and TRBJ1-5; D is unresolved. Germline CDR1 SGDLS, CDR2 YYNGEE. The CDR3 sequence is 15 residues long. V lost 0 bases and J 3 bases, leaving 10 bases between the germline ends. This CDR3 is CASSVDPAVNQPQHF. The CDR3 region has the DNA TGTGCCAGCAGCGTAGATCCAGCCGTCAATCAGCCCCAGCATTTT.

The chain joins TRBV7-2 to TRBJ1-4; TRBD1 agrees at 8 bases. Germline CDR1 SGHTA, CDR2 FQGNSA. The CDR3 extends over 13 amino acids. V shed 6 bases, J shed 8 bases, and the junction held 5 bases outside the gene matches. Here the CDR3 reads CASSRTGNEKLFF. CDR3 bases: TGTGCCAGCAGTAGGACAGGGAACGAAAAACTGTTTTTT.

The chain is built from TRBV27 and TRBJ2-3; D perhaps matches TRBD1 (6 bases). CDR3 length: 17 amino acids. V lost 5 bases and J 0 bases, leaving 18 bases between the germline ends. CDR1 and CDR2 (germline): MNHEY, SMNVEV (reference sequence). The CDR3 loop is CASSPTDRFTSTDTQYF. The CDR3 DNA follows: TGTGCCAGCAGTCCCACGGACAGATTTACTAGCACAGATACGCAGTATTTT.

The chain uses TRBV4-1 and TRBJ2-5; 12 bases match TRBD2. Germline loops: CDR1 MGHRA, CDR2 YSYEKL. The CDR3 consists of 17 residues. After removal of 0 bases from V and 2 bases from J, the junction contained 4 bases not matched to a gene. CDR3 sequence: CASSQEAGLAGQETQYF. DNA for the CDR3: TGCGCCAGCAGCCAAGAAGCCGGACTAGCGGGGCAAGAGACCCAGTACTTC.

The chain is built from TRBV27 and TRBJ1-5, with a tentative D call TRBD1 (5 bases). The V and J ends lost 0 bases and 1 base respectively, with 10 bases between them. This CDR3 spans 16 amino acids. From germline, CDR1 is MNHEY and CDR2 SMNVEV (reference sequence). CDR3 DNA sequence: TGTGCCAGCAGTTTATCGGGGGGGGGAAGCAATCAGCCCCAGCATTTT. Amino acid sequence: CASSLSGGGSNQPQHF.

V is TRBV7-8 and J is TRBJ1-1; no firm D call. In germline, CDR1 is SGHVS, CDR2 FQNEAQ. The ends were cut back, 3 bases at V and 2 bases at J, with 13 bases in the middle. The CDR3 spans 15 residues. In nucleotides, the CDR3 is TGTGCCAGCAGCTTGGCTTCGCGCAGAAACACTGAAGCTTTCTTT. Encoded protein: CASSLASRRNTEAFF. The full variable domain, in which reference TRBV7-8 and TRBJ1-1 provide the parts outside the CDR3, is GAGVSQSPRYKVAKRGQDVALRCDPISGHVSLFWYQQALGQGPEFLTYFQNEAQLDKSGLPSDRFFAERPEGSVSTLKIQRTQQEDSAVYLCASSLASRRNTEAFFGQGTRLTVV.